This T cell receptor beta chain was identified in a study of regulatory T cells in long-lasting Graves disease. On the study more broadly: Duration of antithyroid drug therapy among newly diagnosed Graves' patients was under 3 months.

For TCR beta, libraries came from iRepertoire HTBI primers and Arm-PCR of CDR3 regions. MiXCR was run by TCRdb on the multiplex PCR reads, yielding one entry per CDR3 protein. The table lists 380,000 or so distinct CDR3 sequences, about 17% of them singletons, with 20% to 25% in the top ten. Of note for this clonotype: Its matching antigen is unknown.

The V end was cut by 6 bases, the J end by 3 bases, with 14 bases between. The CDR3 has 15 amino acids. Germline V gene sequence: CDR1 SNHLY, CDR2 FYNNEI. General study results and limits: Persistent patients had a count of shared public clonotypes (approximately 3,000) that exceeded that of new patients (around 960).

Time point of the sample: newly diagnosed GD, antithyroid drugs for less than 3 months. From RNA extracted from PBMCs, the TCR library was made. Separately, the same data were catalogued under a study of T cells in Graves' hyperthyroidism and ophthalmopathy. According to that study: Disease duration under 2 months; hyperthyroidism patients were aged 18 to 65. RT-PCR in the first round (using the HTBI primer set) targeted the TCR CDR3.

This clonotype was obtained from a woman aged 18-29 years with Graves disease. The material sequenced was peripheral blood mononuclear cells (PBMCs), taken at new diagnosis, from a patient treated with antithyroid drugs. The J gene is TRBJ1-4, the V gene TRBV2; D might be TRBD1 (6 bases). The CDR3 region is CASRIGGAANEKLFF. The DNA for the CDR3 is TGTGCCAGCAGAATCGGGGGGGCTGCTAATGAAAAACTGTTTTTT.